This paragraph covers one TCR beta chain sequence. Antigen specificity is unknown. With 60 Vbeta and 13 Jbeta primers, the PCR was carried out. TCRdb's copy holds only in-frame clones and misses some; the assay was immunoSEQ multiplex PCR. The sample contains about 140,000 clones, roughly 79% of which appear only once. These data come from a study of cytomegalovirus exposure and HLA in healthy donors. Findings of the study overall: Some TCR beta chains (over 150 of them) were listed as cytomegalovirus-associated.

The J segment lost 6 bases and the V segment lost 6 bases, leaving 7 bases of the junction unmatched. There are 13 residues in the CDR3. The V gene's germline CDR1 is SGHTA and CDR2 FQGNSA. The chain recombines TRBV7-2 with TRBJ1-2, with 7 bases aligning to TRBD1. The sequenced sample consisted of PBMCs. This receptor was obtained from a man between 18 and 35 years old in good health and CMV-seronegative. The CDR3 DNA reads as TGTGCCAGCAGGCAAGGGGGCTTCCATGGCTACACCTTC. Encoded protein: CASRQGGFHGYTF.